The text below deals with one T cell receptor beta chain. As yet, its antigen is unknown. The record originates from a study of Ad26.COV2.S vaccination and SARS-CoV-2 variants. Study context: As a participant in COV1001, the donor was in the Ad26.COV2.S trial arm. The study gave Ad26.COV2.S intramuscularly, once or twice 56 days apart.

Trimming left V 1 base short and J 2 bases short, with 12 bases between. This CDR3 has 16 amino acids. Per germline, CDR1 SGHTA and CDR2 FQGTGA. As to treatment: 15 to 20 received Ad26.COV2.S at low or high dose, single or two shots; a few received placebo; per-sample allocation not given. Following the first vaccine or placebo injection, samples were taken on day 63. In the vaccine, an Ad26 vector expressed the SARS-CoV-2 spike of the Wuhan strain. Libraries were prepared by immunoSEQ multiplex PCR; TCRdb keeps only in-frame clonotypes and omits some of them. There are under 550,000 clones in the sample; 90% occur only once, and 9.5% to 15% lies in the top ten. General observations from the study: In TCR breadth and depth analyses, total T cell responses may have been underestimated.

The genes are TRBV7-3 and TRBJ2-1; D call uncertain. This clonotype originated in a person aged 18 to 65 who received the Ad26.COV2.S COVID-19 vaccine or a placebo. Sequenced material: peripheral blood, taken in a trial of Ad26.COV2.S vaccine versus placebo. DNA for the CDR3: TGTGCCAGCAGCTTAAGGGGTCGGGTTCCCTACAATGAGCAGTTCTTC. Protein product: CASSLRGRVPYNEQFF. Looking up the rest from reference TRBV7-3 and TRBJ2-1 gives the full variable domain: GAGVSQTPSNKVTEKGKYVELRCDPISGHTALYWYRQSLGQGPEFLIYFQGTGAADDSGLPNDRFFAVRPEGSVSTLKIQRTERGDSAVYLCASSLRGRVPYNEQFFGPGTRLTVL.